This T cell receptor (beta chain) was profiled in a study of T-cell reconstitution after alpha-beta-depleted transplantation in children. Study results and caveats: One year post-transplant, T-cell counts and diversity were largely derived from T cells produced anew. The origin of alpha-beta T cells about two months after transplant was reportedly several hundred expanded graft clones. Surviving recipient T cells and thymic progenitors produced the high day-60 TCRbeta diversity seen in some patients.

CDR1 and CDR2 (germline): KGHDR, SFDVKD. The CDR3 is 17 residues long. The J segment lost 3 bases and the V segment lost 5 bases, leaving 4 bases of the junction unmatched. Using unique molecular identifiers, the investigators prepared the TCRbeta library. TCRdb fed the PCR reads into MiXCR, producing one record per CDR3 protein. The sample shows 55,000 to 85,000 distinct CDR3 sequences, approximately 10% of them seen only once. In its sample, this clonotype was seen many times. Its antigen is unknown. The genes are TRBV24-1 and TRBJ2-2, with TRBD2 matching 14 bases. The origin of this receptor is a boy younger than 18 with acute myeloid leukemia, due to receive a stem cell transplant. The source material was PBMCs, sampled before TCRalphabeta/CD19-depleted stem cell transplant. The CDR3 spells CATSGPGLAGDTGELFF. In DNA, the CDR3 is TGTGCCACCAGTGGGCCGGGACTAGCGGGAGACACCGGGGAGCTGTTTTTT.